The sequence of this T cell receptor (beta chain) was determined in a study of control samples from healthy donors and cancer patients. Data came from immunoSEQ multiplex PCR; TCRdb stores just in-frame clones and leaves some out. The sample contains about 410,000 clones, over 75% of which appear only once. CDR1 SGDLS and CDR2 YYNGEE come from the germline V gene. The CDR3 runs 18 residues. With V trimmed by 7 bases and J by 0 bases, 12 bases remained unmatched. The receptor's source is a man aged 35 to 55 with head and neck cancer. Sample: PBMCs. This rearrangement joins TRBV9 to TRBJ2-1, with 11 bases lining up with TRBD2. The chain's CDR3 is CASRPTSGTLDSYNEQFF. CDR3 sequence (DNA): TGTGCCAGCCGACCGACTAGCGGGACCTTAGACTCCTACAATGAGCAGTTCTTC.